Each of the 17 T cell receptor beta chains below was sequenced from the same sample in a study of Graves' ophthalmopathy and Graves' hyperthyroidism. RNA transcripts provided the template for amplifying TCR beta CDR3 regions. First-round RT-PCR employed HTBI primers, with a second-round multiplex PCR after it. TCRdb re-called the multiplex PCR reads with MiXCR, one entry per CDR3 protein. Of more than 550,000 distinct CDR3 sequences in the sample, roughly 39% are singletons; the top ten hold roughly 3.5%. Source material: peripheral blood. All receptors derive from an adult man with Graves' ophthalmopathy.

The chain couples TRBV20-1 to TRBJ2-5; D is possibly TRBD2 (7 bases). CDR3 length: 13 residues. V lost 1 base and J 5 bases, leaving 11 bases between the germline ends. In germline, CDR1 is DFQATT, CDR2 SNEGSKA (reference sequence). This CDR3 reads CSARAGRGETQYF. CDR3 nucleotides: TGCAGTGCTAGAGCAGGGAGGGGGGAGACCCAGTACTTC.

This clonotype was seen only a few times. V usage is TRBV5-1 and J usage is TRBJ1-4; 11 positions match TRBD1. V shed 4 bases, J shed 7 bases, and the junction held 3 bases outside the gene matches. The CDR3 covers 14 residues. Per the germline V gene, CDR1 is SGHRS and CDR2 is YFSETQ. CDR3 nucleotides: TGCGCCAGCAGCAAGGGACAGGGGGTTGAAAAACTGTTTTTT. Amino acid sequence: CASSKGQGVEKLFF.

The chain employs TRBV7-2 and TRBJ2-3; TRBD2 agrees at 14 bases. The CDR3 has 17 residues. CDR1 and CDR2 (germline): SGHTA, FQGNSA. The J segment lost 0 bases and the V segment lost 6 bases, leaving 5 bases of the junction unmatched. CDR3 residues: CASSYGLAGGSTDTQYF. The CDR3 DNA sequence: TGTGCCAGCAGTTACGGACTAGCGGGAGGAAGCACAGATACGCAGTATTTT.

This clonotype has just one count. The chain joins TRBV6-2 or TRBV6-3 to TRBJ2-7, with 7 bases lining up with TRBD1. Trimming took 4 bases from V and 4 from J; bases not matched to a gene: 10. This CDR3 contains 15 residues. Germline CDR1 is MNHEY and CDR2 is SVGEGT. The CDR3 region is CASSSPKRGHYEQYF. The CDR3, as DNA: TGTGCCAGCAGTTCCCCGAAGAGGGGGCATTACGAGCAGTACTTC.

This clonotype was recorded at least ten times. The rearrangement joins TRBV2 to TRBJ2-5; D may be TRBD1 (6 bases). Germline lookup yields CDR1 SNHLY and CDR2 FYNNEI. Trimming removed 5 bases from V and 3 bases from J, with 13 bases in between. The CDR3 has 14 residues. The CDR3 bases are TGTGCCAGCAGTACGAGGGACAACGAAGAGACCCAGTACTTC. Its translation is CASSTRDNEETQYF.

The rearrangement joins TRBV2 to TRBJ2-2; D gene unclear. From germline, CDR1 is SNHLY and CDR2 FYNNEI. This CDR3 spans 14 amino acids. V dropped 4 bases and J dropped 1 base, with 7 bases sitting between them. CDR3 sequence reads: CASSVRRNTGELFF. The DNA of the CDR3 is TGTGCCAGCAGTGTAAGGAGGAACACCGGGGAGCTGTTTTTT.

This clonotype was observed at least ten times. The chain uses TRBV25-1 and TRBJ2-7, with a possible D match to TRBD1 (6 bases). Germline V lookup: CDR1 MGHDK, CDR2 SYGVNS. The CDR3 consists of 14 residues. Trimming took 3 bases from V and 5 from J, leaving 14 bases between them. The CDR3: CASSDGQWVHEQYF. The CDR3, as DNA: TGTGCCAGCAGTGACGGACAGTGGGTCCACGAGCAGTACTTC.

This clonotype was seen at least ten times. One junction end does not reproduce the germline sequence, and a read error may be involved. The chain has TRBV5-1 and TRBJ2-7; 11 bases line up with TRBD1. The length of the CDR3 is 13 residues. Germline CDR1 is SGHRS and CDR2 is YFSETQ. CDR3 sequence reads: CASSLGQGGEQYF. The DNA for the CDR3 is TGTGCCAGCAGCCTGGGACAGGGGGGTGAGCAGTACTTC.

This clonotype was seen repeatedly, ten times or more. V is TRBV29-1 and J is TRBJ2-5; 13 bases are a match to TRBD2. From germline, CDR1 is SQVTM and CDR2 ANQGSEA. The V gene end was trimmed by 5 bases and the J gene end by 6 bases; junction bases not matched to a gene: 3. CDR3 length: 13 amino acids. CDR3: CSVRLAGGKTQYF. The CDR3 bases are TGCAGCGTTCGACTAGCGGGGGGAAAGACCCAGTACTTC.

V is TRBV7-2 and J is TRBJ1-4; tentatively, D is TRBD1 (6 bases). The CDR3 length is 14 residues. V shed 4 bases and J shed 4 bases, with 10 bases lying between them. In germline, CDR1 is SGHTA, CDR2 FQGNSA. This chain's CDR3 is CASSSDSYNEKLFF. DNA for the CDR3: TGTGCCAGCAGCTCGGACAGTTATAATGAAAAACTGTTTTTT. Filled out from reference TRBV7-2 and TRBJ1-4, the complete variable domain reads GAGVSQSPSNKVTEKGKDVELRCDPISGHTALYWYRQSLGQGLEFLIYFQGNSAPDKSGLPSDRFSAERTGGSVSTLTIQRTQQEDSAVYLCASSSDSYNEKLFFGSGTQLSVL.

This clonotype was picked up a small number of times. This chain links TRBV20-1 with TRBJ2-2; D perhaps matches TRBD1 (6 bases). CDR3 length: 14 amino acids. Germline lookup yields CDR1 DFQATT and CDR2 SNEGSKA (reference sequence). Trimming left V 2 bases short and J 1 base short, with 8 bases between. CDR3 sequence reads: CSARRGRNTGELFF. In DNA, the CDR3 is TGCAGTGCTAGAAGGGGGAGGAACACCGGGGAGCTGTTTTTT.

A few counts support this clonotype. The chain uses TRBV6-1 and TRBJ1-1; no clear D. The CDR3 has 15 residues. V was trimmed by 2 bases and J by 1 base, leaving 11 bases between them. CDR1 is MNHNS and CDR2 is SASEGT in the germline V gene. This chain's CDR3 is CASSEQPLGNTEAFF. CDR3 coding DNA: TGTGCCAGCAGTGAACAACCCCTGGGGAACACTGAAGCTTTCTTT.

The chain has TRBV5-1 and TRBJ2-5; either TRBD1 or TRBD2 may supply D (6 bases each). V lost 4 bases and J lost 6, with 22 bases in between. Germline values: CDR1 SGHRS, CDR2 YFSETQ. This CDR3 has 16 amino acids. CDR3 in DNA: TGCGCCAGCAGCCAGGCCCCTAGGGGGGCAGCGCAGACCCAGTACTTC. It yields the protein CASSQAPRGAAQTQYF. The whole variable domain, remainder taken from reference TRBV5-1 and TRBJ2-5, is KAGVTQTPRYLIKTRGQQVTLSCSPISGHRSVSWYQQTPGQGLQFLFEYFSETQRNKGNFPGRFSGRQFSNSRSEMNVSTLELGDSALYLCASSQAPRGAAQTQYFGPGTRLLVL.

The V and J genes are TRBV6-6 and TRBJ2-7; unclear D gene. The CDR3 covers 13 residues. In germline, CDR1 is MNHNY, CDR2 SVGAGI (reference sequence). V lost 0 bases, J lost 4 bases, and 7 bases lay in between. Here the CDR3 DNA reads TGTGCCAGCAGTTACTCGGTAGGTTACGAGCAGTACTTC. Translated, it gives CASSYSVGYEQYF.

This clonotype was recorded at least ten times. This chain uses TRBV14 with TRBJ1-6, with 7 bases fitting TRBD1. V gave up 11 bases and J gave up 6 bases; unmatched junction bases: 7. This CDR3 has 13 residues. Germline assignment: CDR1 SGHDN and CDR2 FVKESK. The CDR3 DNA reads TGTGCCTCCCATAGGGACAGTAATTCACCCCTCCACTTT. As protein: CASHRDSNSPLHF.

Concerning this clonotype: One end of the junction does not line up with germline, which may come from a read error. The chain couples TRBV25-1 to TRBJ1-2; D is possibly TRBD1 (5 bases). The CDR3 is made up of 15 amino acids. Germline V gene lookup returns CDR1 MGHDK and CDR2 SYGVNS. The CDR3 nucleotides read TGCGCCAGCAGCCAAGATGGGGACGGCCGCTATGGCTACACCTTC. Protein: CASSQDGDGRYGYTF.

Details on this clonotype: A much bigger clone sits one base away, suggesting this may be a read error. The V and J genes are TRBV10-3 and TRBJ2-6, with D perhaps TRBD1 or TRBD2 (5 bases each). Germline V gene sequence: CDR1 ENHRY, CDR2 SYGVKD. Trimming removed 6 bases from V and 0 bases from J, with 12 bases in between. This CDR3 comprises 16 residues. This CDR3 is CAISRDRSSGANVLTF. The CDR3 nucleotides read TGTGCCATCAGCCGGGACCGATCCTCTGGGGCCAACGTCCTGACTTTC.